This T cell receptor beta chain is from a study of response to subunit inactivated influenza vaccine. Study-level findings and limits: The authors suggested that every seasonal influenza vaccination recruits few new T cells.

Per germline, CDR1 SGHRS and CDR2 YFSETQ. The V end was cut by 2 bases, the J end by 7 bases, with 15 bases between. The CDR3 runs 14 residues. Remarks on this clonotype: Its antigen is undetermined.

TCRdb re-called the RT-PCR reads with MiXCR, one entry per CDR3 protein. The sample consists of 500,000 to 750,000 distinct CDR3 sequences, around 13% of them appearing once. The V call is TRBV5-1, the J call TRBJ1-2, with D possibly matching TRBD1 (5 bases). The sequence was obtained from a middle-aged man who received an inactivated influenza vaccine. Sequences were derived from PBMCs from blood, sampled approximately 12 days after vaccination. The CDR3 coding sequence is TGCGCCAGCAGCTTAATACGGGGCGAATCTGGCTACACCTTC. Protein product: CASSLIRGESGYTF.